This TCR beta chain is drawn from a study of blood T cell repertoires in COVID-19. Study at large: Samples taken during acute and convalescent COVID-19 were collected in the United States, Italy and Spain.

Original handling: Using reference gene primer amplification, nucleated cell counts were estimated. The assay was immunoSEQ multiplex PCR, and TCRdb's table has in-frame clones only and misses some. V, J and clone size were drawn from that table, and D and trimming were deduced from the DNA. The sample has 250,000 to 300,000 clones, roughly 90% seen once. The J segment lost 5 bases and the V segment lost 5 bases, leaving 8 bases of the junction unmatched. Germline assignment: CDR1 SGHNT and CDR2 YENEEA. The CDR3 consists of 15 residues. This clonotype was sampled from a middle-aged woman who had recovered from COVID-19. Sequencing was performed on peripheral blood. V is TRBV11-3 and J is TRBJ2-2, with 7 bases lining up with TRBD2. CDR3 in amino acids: CASSLNYGGTGELFF. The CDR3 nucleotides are TGTGCCAGCAGCCTGAATTACGGGGGGACCGGGGAGCTGTTTTTT.